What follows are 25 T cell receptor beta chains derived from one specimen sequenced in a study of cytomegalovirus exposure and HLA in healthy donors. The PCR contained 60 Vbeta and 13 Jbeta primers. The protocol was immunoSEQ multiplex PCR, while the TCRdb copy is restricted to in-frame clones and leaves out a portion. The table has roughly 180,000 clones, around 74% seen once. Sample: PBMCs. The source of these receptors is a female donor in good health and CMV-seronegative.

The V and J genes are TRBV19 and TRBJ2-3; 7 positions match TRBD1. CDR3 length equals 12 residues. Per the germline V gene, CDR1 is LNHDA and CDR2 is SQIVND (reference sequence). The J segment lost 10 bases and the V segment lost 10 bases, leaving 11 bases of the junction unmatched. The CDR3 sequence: CATQDRVGAQYF. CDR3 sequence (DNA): TGTGCCACCCAAGACAGGGTTGGTGCGCAGTATTTT.

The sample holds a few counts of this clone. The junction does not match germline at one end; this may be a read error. In DNA form, the CDR3 reads TGTGCCAGCAGCCCGAGGCCAATCTGGACAGTTCGCTCCTACGAGCGGTACTTC. This encodes CASSPRPIWTVRSYERYF. V gene TRBV13 combines with J gene TRBJ2-7, with D maybe TRBD1 (6 bases). CDR1 is PRHDT and CDR2 is FYEKMQ in the germline V gene (reference sequence). The CDR3 sequence is 18 residues long.

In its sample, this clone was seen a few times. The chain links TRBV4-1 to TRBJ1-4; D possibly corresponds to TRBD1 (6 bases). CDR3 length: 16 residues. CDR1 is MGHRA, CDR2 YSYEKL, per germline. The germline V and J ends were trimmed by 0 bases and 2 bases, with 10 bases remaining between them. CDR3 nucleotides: TGCGCCAGCAGCCAAGAGGGGGGGGGCACTAATGAAAAACTGTTTTTT. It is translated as CASSQEGGGTNEKLFF.

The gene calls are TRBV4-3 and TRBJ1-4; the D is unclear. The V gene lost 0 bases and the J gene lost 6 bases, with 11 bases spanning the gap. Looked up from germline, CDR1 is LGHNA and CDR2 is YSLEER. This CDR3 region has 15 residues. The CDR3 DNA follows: TGCGCCAGCAGCCAAGATACGAGGGCCGATGAAAAACTGTTTTTT. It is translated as CASSQDTRADEKLFF.

CDR3 sequence: CASSFDLGGNYGYTF. Here the CDR3 DNA reads TGTGCCAGCAGTTTCGACCTTGGGGGGAACTATGGCTACACCTTC. This sequence joins TRBV6-6 and TRBJ1-2, with a tentative D call TRBD1 (5 bases). The germline V gene encodes CDR1 MNHNY and CDR2 SVGAGI (reference sequence). Deletions cut 4 bases from V and 2 bases from J, with 14 bases between. The CDR3 loop spans 15 amino acids.

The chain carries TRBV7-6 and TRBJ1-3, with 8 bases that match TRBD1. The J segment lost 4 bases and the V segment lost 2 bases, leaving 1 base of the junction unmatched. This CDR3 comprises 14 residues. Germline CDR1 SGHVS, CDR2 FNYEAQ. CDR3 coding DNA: TGTGCCAGCAGCTTAAACAGGGGGGGAAACACCATATATTTT. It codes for CASSLNRGGNTIYF.

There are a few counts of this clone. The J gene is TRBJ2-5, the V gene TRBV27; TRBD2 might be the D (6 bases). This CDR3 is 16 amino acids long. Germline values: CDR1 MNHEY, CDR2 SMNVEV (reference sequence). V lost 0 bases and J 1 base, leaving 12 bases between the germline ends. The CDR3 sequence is CASSLSMGGPQETQYF. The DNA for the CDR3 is TGTGCCAGCAGTTTATCGATGGGAGGCCCCCAAGAGACCCAGTACTTC.

In DNA form, the CDR3 reads TGCGCCAGCAGCCAAGATCTGCCGTCAGGGGGCACGGGTACTGAAGCTTTCTTT. It specifies CASSQDLPSGGTGTEAFF. The J gene is TRBJ1-1, the V gene TRBV4-3, with 8 bases that match TRBD1. The germline V gene has CDR1 LGHNA and CDR2 YSLEER. V shed 0 bases, J shed 5 bases, and the junction held 14 bases outside the gene matches. This CDR3 comprises 18 residues.

The CDR3 bases are TGTGCCAGCAGTTTACCCGGGGGGCGGGAGCTGTTTTTT. It specifies CASSLPGGRELFF. The chain employs TRBV27 and TRBJ2-2, with D possibly being TRBD2 (7 bases). Germline V gene sequence: CDR1 MNHEY, CDR2 SMNVEV (reference sequence). V lost 2 bases to trimming and J lost 9 bases, with 10 bases between them. This CDR3 has 13 amino acids.

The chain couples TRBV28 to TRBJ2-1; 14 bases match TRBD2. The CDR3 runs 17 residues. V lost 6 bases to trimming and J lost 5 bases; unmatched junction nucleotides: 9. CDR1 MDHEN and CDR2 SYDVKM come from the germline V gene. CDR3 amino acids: CASSTRTSGGKDNEQFF. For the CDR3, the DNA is TGTGCCAGCAGCACCCGGACTAGCGGGGGGAAGGACAATGAGCAGTTCTTC.

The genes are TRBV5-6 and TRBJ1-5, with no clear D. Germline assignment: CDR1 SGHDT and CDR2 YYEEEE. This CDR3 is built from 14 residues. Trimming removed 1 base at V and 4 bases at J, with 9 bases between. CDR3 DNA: TGTGCCAGCAGCTTGCACCGGGGAAATCAGCCCCAGCATTTT. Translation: CASSLHRGNQPQHF.

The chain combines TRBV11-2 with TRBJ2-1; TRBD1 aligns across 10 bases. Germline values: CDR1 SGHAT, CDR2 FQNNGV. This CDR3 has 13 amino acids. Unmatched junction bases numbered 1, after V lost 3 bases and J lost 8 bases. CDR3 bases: TGTGCCAGCAGCTTGGACAGGGGGGATGAGCAGTTCTTC. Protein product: CASSLDRGDEQFF. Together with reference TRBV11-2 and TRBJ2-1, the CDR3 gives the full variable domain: EAGVAQSPRYKIIEKRQSVAFWCNPISGHATLYWYQQILGQGPKLLIQFQNNGVVDDSQLPKDRFSAERLKGVDSTLKIQPAKLEDSAVYLCASSLDRGDEQFFGPGTRLTVL.

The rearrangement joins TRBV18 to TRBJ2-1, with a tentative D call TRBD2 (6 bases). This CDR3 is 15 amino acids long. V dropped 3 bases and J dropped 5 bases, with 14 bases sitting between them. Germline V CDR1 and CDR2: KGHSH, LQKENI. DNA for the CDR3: TGTGCCAGCTCACCCTCGCGGGGCGCGGACAATGAGCAGTTCTTC. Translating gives CASSPSRGADNEQFF. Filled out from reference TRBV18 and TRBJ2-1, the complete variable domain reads NAGVMQNPRHLVRRRGQEARLRCSPMKGHSHVYWYRQLPEEGLKFMVYLQKENIIDESGMPKERFSAEFPKEGPSILRIQQVVRGDSAAYFCASSPSRGADNEQFFGPGTRLTVL.

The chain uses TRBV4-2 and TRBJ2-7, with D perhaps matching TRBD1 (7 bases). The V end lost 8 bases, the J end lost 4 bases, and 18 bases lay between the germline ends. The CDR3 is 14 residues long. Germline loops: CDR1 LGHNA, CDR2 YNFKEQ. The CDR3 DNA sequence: TGTGCCAGCCGCGGAGGGGGCCCCATATACGAGCAGTACTTC. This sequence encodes CASRGGGPIYEQYF.

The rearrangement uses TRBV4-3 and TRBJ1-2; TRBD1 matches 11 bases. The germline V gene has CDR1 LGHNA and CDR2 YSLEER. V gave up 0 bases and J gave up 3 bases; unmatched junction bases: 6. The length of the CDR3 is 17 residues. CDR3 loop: CASSQEGTGGSHYGYTF. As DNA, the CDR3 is TGCGCCAGCAGCCAAGAGGGGACAGGGGGATCTCACTATGGCTACACCTTC.

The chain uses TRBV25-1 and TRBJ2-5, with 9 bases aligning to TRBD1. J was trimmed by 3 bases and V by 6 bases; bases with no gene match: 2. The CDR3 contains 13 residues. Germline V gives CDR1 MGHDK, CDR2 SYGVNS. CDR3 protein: CASRQGAKETQYF. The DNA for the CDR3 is TGTGCCAGCAGACAGGGGGCGAAAGAGACCCAGTACTTC.

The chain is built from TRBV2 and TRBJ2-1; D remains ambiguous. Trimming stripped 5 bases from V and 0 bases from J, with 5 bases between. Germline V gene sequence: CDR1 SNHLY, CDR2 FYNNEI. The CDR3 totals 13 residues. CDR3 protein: CASSSSSYNEQFF. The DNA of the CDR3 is TGTGCCAGCAGTTCTAGCTCCTACAATGAGCAGTTCTTC. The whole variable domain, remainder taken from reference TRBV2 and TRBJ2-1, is EPEVTQTPSHQVTQMGQEVILRCVPISNHLYFYWYRQILGQKVEFLVSFYNNEISEKSEIFDDQFSVERPDGSNFTLKIRSTKLEDSAMYFCASSSSSYNEQFFGPGTRLTVL.

The CDR3 region is CASSFLGTGLTGELFF. CDR3 DNA: TGTGCCAGCAGTTTTCTAGGGACAGGACTTACCGGGGAGCTGTTTTTT. The chain carries TRBV28 and TRBJ2-2, with TRBD1 identical over 8 bases. Per the germline V gene, CDR1 is MDHEN and CDR2 is SYDVKM. V was clipped by 3 bases and J by 5 bases; unmatched bases: 8. This CDR3 comprises 16 residues.

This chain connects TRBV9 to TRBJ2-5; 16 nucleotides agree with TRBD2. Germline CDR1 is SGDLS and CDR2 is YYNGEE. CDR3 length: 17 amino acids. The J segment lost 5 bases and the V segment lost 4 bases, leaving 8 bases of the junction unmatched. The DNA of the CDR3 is TGTGCCAGCAGCCCGCCGGGACTAGCGGGGGGGCGGGAGACCCAGTACTTC. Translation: CASSPPGLAGGRETQYF.

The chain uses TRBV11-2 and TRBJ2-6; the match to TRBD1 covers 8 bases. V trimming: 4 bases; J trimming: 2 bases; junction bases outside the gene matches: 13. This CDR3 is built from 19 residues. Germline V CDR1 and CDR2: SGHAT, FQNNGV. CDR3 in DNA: TGTGCCAGCAGCTCGCCTACCGGGACAGGTGACGCTGGGGCCAACGTCCTGACTTTC. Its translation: CASSSPTGTGDAGANVLTF.

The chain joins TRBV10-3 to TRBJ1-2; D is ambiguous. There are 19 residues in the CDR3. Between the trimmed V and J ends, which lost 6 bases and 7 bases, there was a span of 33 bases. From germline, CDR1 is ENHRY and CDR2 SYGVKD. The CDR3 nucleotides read TGTGCCATCAGCCCCCGCCCGCCGTGGCGGTCCTCGGAAGTGTTTGGCTACACCTTC. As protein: CAISPRPPWRSSEVFGYTF.

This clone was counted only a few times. DNA for the CDR3: TGTGCCAGCAGTGCTACAGGGGGCGGCGGGGAGCTGTTTTTT. This translates into CASSATGGGGELFF. This chain connects TRBV9 to TRBJ2-2; the match to TRBD1 covers 9 bases. Trimming removed 5 bases from V and 7 bases from J; junction bases left unmatched: 6. Germline V gene sequence: CDR1 SGDLS, CDR2 YYNGEE. The length of the CDR3 is 14 residues.

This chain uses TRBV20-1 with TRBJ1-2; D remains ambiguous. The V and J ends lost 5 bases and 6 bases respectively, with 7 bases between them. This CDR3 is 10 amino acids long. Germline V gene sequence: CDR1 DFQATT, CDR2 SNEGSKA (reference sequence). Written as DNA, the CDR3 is TGCAGTGCTGGGCGGGATGGCTACACCTTC. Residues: CSAGRDGYTF.

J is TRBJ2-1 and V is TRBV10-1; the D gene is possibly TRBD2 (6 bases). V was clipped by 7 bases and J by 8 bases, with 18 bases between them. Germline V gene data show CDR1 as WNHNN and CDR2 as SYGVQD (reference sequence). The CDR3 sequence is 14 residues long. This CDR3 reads CASTGLRTGHEQFF. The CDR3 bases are TGCGCCAGCACCGGACTACGTACCGGGCATGAGCAGTTCTTC.

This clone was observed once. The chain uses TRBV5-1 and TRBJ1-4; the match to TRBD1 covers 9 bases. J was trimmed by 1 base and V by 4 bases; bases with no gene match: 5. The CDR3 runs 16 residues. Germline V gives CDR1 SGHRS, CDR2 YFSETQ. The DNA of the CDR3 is TGCGCCAGCAGCCCCGGGACAGGGATAACTAATGAAAAACTGTTTTTT. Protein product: CASSPGTGITNEKLFF.